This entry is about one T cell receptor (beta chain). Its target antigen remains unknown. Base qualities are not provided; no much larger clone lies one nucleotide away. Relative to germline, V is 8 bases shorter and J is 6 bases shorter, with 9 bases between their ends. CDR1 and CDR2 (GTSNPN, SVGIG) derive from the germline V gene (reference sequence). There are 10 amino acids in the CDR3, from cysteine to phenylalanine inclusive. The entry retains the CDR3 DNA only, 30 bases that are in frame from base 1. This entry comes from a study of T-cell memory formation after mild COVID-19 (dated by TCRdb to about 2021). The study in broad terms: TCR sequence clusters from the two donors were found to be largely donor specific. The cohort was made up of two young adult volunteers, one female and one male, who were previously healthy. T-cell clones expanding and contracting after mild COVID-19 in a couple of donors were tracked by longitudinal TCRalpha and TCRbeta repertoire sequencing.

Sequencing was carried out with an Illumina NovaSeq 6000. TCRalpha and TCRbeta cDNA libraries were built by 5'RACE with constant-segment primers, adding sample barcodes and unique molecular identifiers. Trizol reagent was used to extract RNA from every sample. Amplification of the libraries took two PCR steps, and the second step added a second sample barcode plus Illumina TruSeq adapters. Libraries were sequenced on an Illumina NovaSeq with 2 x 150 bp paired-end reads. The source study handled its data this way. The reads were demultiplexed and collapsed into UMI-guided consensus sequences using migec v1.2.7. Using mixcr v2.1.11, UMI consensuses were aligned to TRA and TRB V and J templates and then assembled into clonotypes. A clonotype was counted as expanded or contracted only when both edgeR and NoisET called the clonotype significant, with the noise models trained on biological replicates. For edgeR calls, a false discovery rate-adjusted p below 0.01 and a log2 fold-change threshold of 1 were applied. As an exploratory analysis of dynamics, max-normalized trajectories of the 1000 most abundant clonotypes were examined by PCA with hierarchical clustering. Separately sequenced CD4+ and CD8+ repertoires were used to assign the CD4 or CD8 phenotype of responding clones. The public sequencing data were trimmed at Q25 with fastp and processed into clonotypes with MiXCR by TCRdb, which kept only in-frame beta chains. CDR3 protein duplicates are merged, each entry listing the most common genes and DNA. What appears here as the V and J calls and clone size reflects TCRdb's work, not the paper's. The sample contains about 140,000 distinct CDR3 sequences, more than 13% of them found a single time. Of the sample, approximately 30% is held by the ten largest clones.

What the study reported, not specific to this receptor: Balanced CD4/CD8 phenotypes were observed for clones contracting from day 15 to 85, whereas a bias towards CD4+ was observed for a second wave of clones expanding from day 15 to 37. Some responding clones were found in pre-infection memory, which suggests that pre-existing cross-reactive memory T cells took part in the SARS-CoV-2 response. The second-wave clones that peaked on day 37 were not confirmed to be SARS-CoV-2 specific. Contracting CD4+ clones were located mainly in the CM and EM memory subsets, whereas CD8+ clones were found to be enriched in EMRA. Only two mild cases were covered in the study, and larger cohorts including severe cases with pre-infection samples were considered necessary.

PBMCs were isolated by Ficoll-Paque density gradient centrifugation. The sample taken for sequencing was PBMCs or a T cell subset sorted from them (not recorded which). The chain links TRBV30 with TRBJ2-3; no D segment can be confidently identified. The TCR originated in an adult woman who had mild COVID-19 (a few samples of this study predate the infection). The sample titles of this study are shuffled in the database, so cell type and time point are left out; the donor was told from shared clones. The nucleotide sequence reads TGTGCCGGGTTCTGGGATACGCAGTATTTT. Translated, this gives CAGFWDTQYF.